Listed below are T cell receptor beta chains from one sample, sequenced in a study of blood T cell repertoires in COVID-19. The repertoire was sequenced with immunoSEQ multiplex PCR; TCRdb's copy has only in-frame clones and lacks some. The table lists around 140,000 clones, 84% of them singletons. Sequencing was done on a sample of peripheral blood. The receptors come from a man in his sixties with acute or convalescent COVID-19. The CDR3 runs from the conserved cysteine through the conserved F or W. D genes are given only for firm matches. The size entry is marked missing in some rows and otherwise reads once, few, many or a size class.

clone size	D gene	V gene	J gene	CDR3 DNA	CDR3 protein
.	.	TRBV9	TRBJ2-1	TGTGCCAGCAGCCCACATGGTGAGGGAGGCTCCTACAATGAGCAGTTCTTC	CASSPHGEGGSYNEQFF
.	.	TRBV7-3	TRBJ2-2	TGTGCCAGCAGCCCAACACAGGGATCCGGGGAGCTGTTTTTT	CASSPTQGSGELFF
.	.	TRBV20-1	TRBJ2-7	TGCAGTGCTAGTAGGGGGGGCTTGGACTACGAGCAGTACTTC	CSASRGGLDYEQYF
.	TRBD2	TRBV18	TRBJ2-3	TGTGCCAGCTCACCACCCCTAGCGGGGGGAACAGATACGCAGTATTTT	CASSPPLAGGTDTQYF
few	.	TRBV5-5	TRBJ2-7	TGTGCCAGCAGCCCAGGGGGGAGCGAAGAGCAGTACTTC	CASSPGGSEEQYF
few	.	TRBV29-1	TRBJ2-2	TGCAGCGTTGGGAGTTGGGGAGGCACCGGGGAGCTGTTTTTT	CSVGSWGGTGELFF
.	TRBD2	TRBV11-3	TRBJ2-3	TGTGCCAGCAGCTTAGACGCCCCGGGCGGGGGGGTAGCAGATACGCAGTATTTT	CASSLDAPGGGVADTQYF
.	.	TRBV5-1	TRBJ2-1	TGCGCCAGCAGGGAGGCCGTAGAGGGTTACAATGAGCAGTTCTTC	CASREAVEGYNEQFF
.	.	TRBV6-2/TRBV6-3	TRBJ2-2	TGTGCCAGCAGTTACAAGGGGCCTCACGCCGGGGAGCTGTTTTTT	CASSYKGPHAGELFF
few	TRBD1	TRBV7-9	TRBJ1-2	TGTGCCAGCAGCCGTCGGGTACAGGGGGACTATGGCTACACCTTC	CASSRRVQGDYGYTF
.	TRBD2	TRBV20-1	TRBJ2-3	TGCAGTGCTAGTAGGACTAGCGGAACCACTAGCACAGATACGCAGTATTTT	CSASRTSGTTSTDTQYF
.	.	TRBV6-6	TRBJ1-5	TGTGCCAGCACCAGGGACTACAATCAGCCCCAGCATTTT	CASTRDYNQPQHF
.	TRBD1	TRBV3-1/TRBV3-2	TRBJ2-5	TGTGCCAGCAGCCTTCTAGGGGGCGAGACCCAGTACTTC	CASSLLGGETQYF
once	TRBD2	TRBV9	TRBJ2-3	TGTGCCAGCAGCGTAGGGGGTAGCGGGCCTAGCACAGATACGCAGTATTTT	CASSVGGSGPSTDTQYF
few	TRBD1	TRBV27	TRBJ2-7	TGTGCCAGCAGTTTATTAGGGACAGGGGACCCCTACGAGCAGTACTTC	CASSLLGTGDPYEQYF
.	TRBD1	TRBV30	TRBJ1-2	TGTGCCTGGAGTGTTAGTGTTGGGACAGGCATGTATGGCTACACCTTC	CAWSVSVGTGMYGYTF
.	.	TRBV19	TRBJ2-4	TGTGCCAGTAGTATCGGAGGGGGCGGCAAAAACATTCAGTACTTC	CASSIGGGGKNIQYF
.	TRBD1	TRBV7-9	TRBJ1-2	TGTGCCAGCAGCTTATCGTCAGGGGGCGATGGCTACACCTTC	CASSLSSGGDGYTF
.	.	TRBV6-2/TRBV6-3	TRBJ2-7	TGTGCCAGCAGTGCCACTGGTCGGAGCTCCTACGAGCAGTACTTC	CASSATGRSSYEQYF
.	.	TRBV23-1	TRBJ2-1	TGCGCCAGCAGTCAGGCTAGGGGCAGCTCCTACAATGAGCAGTTCTTC	CASSQARGSSYNEQFF
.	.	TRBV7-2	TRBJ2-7	TGTGCCAGCAGCTTACAGGGAATATCCTACGAGCAGTACTTC	CASSLQGISYEQYF
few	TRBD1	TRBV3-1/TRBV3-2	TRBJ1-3	TGTGCCAGCAGCCAATACTATAAGACAGGGGGTGGAAACACCATATATTTT	CASSQYYKTGGGNTIYF
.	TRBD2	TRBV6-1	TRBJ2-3	TGTGCCAGCAGTGAAGAGTTGGTTGCTAGCGGGGTATTTCCAGATACGCAGTATTTT	CASSEELVASGVFPDTQYF
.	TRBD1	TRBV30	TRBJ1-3	TGTGCCTGGAGTGGACGGAGGACAGGGCCTGGAAACACCATATATTTT	CAWSGRRTGPGNTIYF
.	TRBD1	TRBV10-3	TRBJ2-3	TGTGCCATGATGAGGGGGACAGGGATTACAGATACGCAGTATTTT	CAMMRGTGITDTQYF
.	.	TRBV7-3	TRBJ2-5	TGTGCCAGCAGCTTAAGCGGCTACCAAGAGACCCAGTACTTC	CASSLSGYQETQYF
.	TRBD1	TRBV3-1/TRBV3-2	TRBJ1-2	TGTGCCAGCAGCCAAACAGGGGGCGTTAGCTATGGCTACACCTTC	CASSQTGGVSYGYTF
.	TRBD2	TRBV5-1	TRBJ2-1	TGCGCCAGCAGCTTGGATTTAGCGGGGGGCTACAATGAGCAGTTCTTC	CASSLDLAGGYNEQFF
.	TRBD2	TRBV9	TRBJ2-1	TGTGCCAGCAGCGGAGGGGCCCTAGCGGACACTGGTGAGCAGTTCTTC	CASSGGALADTGEQFF
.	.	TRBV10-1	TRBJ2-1	TGCGCCAGCAGTGACTCGACGGGAACCCCAGGGGTCTTC	CASSDSTGTPGVF
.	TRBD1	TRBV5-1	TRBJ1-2	TGCGCCAGCAGCTTGCGGACAGGGGGCTTCTATGGCTACACCTTC	CASSLRTGGFYGYTF
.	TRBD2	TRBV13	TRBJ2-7	TGTGCCAGCAGCTCGGCCGGAGCGGGAGGGGTCTACGAGCAGTACTTC	CASSSAGAGGVYEQYF
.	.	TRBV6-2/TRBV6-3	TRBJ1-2	TGTGCCAGCAGTTACGCGTCCCGGGGCTACACCTTC	CASSYASRGYTF
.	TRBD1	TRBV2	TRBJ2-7	TGTGCCAGCAAACCTCTACGGGACAGGCGAACCTACGAGCAGTACTTC	CASKPLRDRRTYEQYF
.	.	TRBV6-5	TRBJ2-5	TGTGCCAGCAAACCTGACAGCCAAGAGACCCAGTACTTC	CASKPDSQETQYF
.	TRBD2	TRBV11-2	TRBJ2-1	TGTGCCAGCAGGGGGCTAGCGGGTTACAATGAGCAGTTCTTC	CASRGLAGYNEQFF
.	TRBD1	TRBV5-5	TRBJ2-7	TGTGCCAGCAGCTTAAACAGGGGCGTCGAGCAGTACTTC	CASSLNRGVEQYF